A single T cell receptor beta chain is shown here with its context. The missing CDR3 end, 3 residues past where the read stops, is filled in from the germline J gene. The CDR3 totals 14 residues. Germline V gene sequence: CDR1 MNHEY, CDR2 SVGEGT. This record comes from a study of T cells in women clearing cervical HPV infection. Generated by immunoSEQ multiplex PCR, the TCRdb table keeps only in-frame clones and is missing some. This sample's table reports approximately 35,000 clones. This receptor was taken from a woman between 18 and 75 years old with a cervical HPV16 infection that either progressed to CIN3+ or cleared (not recorded which). The chain links TRBV6-2 or TRBV6-3 to TRBJ2-3; TRBD2 aligns across 8 bases. Material for sequencing was blood buffy coat. CDR3 DNA, as far as it was read: TGTGCCAGCAGTCTGGCGGGGGGCCAAGAGACG. This encodes CASSLAGGQET. The entire CDR3 protein reads CASSLAGGQETQYF.